These 28 T cell receptor beta chains were all obtained from the same sample, sequenced in a study of T cells after posttransplantation cyclophosphamide. Profiling relied on immunoSEQ multiplex PCR, and the TCRdb table lists in-frame clones only, not all of them. The table includes tens of thousands of clones, 86% detected once. The sequenced material came from PBMCs. The origin of the receptors is a man aged 50-60 years.

This rearrangement joins TRBV5-6 to TRBJ2-1; 7 bases line up with TRBD2. Germline CDR1 and CDR2: SGHDT and YYEEEE. J was trimmed by 11 bases and V by 0 bases; bases with no gene match: 2. The CDR3 extends over 12 amino acids. The CDR3 spells CASSLGREKQFF. Written as DNA, the CDR3 is TGTGCCAGCAGCTTGGGGCGGGAGAAGCAGTTCTTC.

This chain joins TRBV30 and TRBJ1-4; weak D call: TRBD1 (5 bases). CDR3 size: 11 residues. Germline CDR1 GTSNPN, CDR2 SVGIG (reference sequence). Trimming took off 7 bases at V and 10 bases at J, with 13 bases between the two ends. The CDR3 region is CASSSGGKLFF. The DNA for the CDR3 is TGTGCCTCCTCGTCCGGGGGAAAACTGTTTTTT.

This clone was seen a handful of times. This chain links TRBV19 with TRBJ2-7; tentatively, D is TRBD2 (5 bases). The CDR3 spans 15 residues. The germline gives CDR1 LNHDA, CDR2 SQIVND (reference sequence). V gave up 3 bases and J gave up 1 base, with 13 bases separating them. The CDR3 reads CASSIGFGGSYEQYF. DNA of the CDR3: TGTGCCAGTAGTATTGGATTTGGCGGGTCCTACGAGCAGTACTTC. The whole variable domain, remainder taken from reference TRBV19 and TRBJ2-7, is DGGITQSPKYLFRKEGQNVTLSCEQNLNHDAMYWYRQDPGQGLRLIYYSQIVNDFQKGDIAEGYSVSREKKESFPLTVTSAQKNPTAFYLCASSIGFGGSYEQYFGPGTRLTVT.

The chain couples TRBV7-2 to TRBJ1-1; no definite D call. The length of the CDR3 is 15 residues. Per germline, CDR1 SGHTA and CDR2 FQGNSA. Trimming cost V 5 bases and J 8 bases, with 21 bases left between them. For the CDR3, the DNA is TGTGCCAGCAGCCTCAGACCGCTCCCCCAAGCGGAAGCTTTCTTT. Protein: CASSLRPLPQAEAFF.

The chain couples TRBV19 to TRBJ2-5; TRBD2 matches at 10 bases. The better agreement between TRBJ2-7 and the DNA end casts doubt on the J call. CDR1 and CDR2 from the germline V gene are LNHDA and SQIVND (reference sequence). This CDR3 contains 15 residues. The CDR3 nucleotides are TGTGCCAGTAGTAACCAGCGGGGGGGCGTGTACGAGCAGTACTTC. Translation: CASSNQRGGVYEQYF.

The genes are TRBV29-1 and TRBJ1-1, with 7 bases lining up with TRBD1. CDR1 SQVTM and CDR2 ANQGSEA come from the germline V gene. Trimming took 6 bases from V and 1 from J; bases not matched to a gene: 8. CDR3 length: 14 amino acids. CDR3 sequence (DNA): TGCAGCGTCGCGACAGGGCTATCGAACACTGAAGCTTTCTTT. This codes for CSVATGLSNTEAFF.

J is TRBJ1-6 and V is TRBV9; 7 nucleotides align to TRBD1. Germline assignment: CDR1 SGDLS and CDR2 YYNGEE. The CDR3 totals 15 residues. Trimming cost V 3 bases and J 7 bases; bases outside gene matches: 7. CDR3 amino acids: CASSALGTENSPLHF. The CDR3 DNA is TGTGCCAGCAGCGCATTAGGGACAGAGAATTCACCCCTCCACTTT. Full variable domain (remainder filled in from reference TRBV9 and TRBJ1-6): DSGVTQTPKHLITATGQRVTLRCSPRSGDLSVYWYQQSLDQGLQFLIQYYNGEERAKGNILERFSAQQFPDLHSELNLSSLELGDSALYFCASSALGTENSPLHFGNGTRLTVT.

The CDR3 region has the DNA TGCGCCAGCAGCCAAGTTCATCTAGCGGGGGGGCCCGGGGAGCTGTTTTTT. It specifies CASSQVHLAGGPGELFF. The chain is built from TRBV4-3 and TRBJ2-2; TRBD2 agrees at 12 bases. The CDR3 is 17 residues long. The V gene end was trimmed by 1 base and the J gene end by 6 bases; junction bases not matched to a gene: 6. Looked up from germline, CDR1 is LGHNA and CDR2 is YSLEER.

The genes are TRBV19 and TRBJ2-5; D is ambiguous. Germline CDR1 LNHDA, CDR2 SQIVND (reference sequence). Trimming removed 8 bases at V and 2 bases at J, with 18 bases between. The CDR3 covers 15 residues. CDR3 DNA sequence: TGTGCCAGTTCGACACGATCTGGAAAGCAAGAGACCCAGTACTTC. Its translation is CASSTRSGKQETQYF.

The genes are TRBV28 and TRBJ2-1; D might be TRBD2 (6 bases). The CDR3 loop spans 14 amino acids. V lost 6 bases and J lost 4, with 13 bases in between. Germline loops: CDR1 MDHEN, CDR2 SYDVKM. The CDR3 here is CASRGLGRYNEQFF. As DNA, the CDR3 is TGTGCCAGCAGGGGATTGGGGAGGTACAATGAGCAGTTCTTC.

The CDR3 coding sequence is TGTGCCAGCTCGGGACAGGGGTCCTACAATGAGCAGTTCTTC. The encoded protein is CASSGQGSYNEQFF. This chain joins TRBV6-5 and TRBJ2-1, with TRBD1 matching over 10 bases. Germline assignment: CDR1 MNHEY and CDR2 SVGAGI. This CDR3 has 14 residues. V gave up 8 bases and J gave up 1 base; unmatched junction bases: 2.

The chain uses TRBV29-1 and TRBJ2-1; 8 positions agree with TRBD2. V dropped 0 bases and J dropped 9; count of bases not matched to a gene: 7. CDR1 and CDR2 (germline): SQVTM, ANQGSEA. The CDR3 runs 14 residues. The CDR3 sequence: CSVEEQAGAPEQFF. The CDR3, as DNA: TGCAGCGTTGAAGAACAAGCGGGGGCCCCTGAGCAGTTCTTC.

The chain recombines TRBV7-9 with TRBJ1-1; no firm D call. Deletions cut 5 bases from V and 2 bases from J, with 9 bases between. The CDR3 has 13 amino acids. Germline CDR1 reads SEHNR; CDR2 reads FQNEAQ (reference sequence). The CDR3, as DNA: TGTGCCAGCAGCCGGAGGCCTAACACTGAAGCTTTCTTT. Translating gives CASSRRPNTEAFF.

As to this clone: At one end, the junction sequence differs from germline, possibly due to a read error. The chain has TRBV30 and TRBJ1-5; D ambiguous. CDR3 length: 13 amino acids. From germline, CDR1 is GTSNPN and CDR2 SVGIG (reference sequence). This chain's CDR3 is CAWNSLSSQPQHF. CDR3 DNA sequence: TGTGCCTGGAACAGCCTCAGCAGTCAGCCCCAGCATTTT.

The chain joins TRBV28 to TRBJ1-2; TRBD1 might be the D (5 bases). V lost 6 bases and J 4 bases, leaving 12 bases between the germline ends. The CDR3 loop spans 13 amino acids. Germline CDR1 and CDR2: MDHEN and SYDVKM. The CDR3 region is CASRSTVVYGYTF. CDR3 bases: TGTGCCAGCAGATCGACAGTAGTCTATGGCTACACCTTC.

The chain joins TRBV6-6 to TRBJ2-5, with TRBD2 matching 7 bases. Germline CDR1 is MNHNY and CDR2 is SVGAGI (reference sequence). This CDR3 comprises 12 residues. V was pared by 2 bases and J by 7 bases, with 1 base of the junction left unmatched. The CDR3 DNA reads TGTGCCAGCAGTTACGGGGGGGGGACCCAGTACTTC. Amino acids: CASSYGGGTQYF.

This chain uses TRBV9 with TRBJ2-1; TRBD2 agrees at 8 bases. The CDR3 loop spans 14 amino acids. With V trimmed by 6 bases and J by 6 bases, 8 bases remained unmatched. Germline lookup yields CDR1 SGDLS and CDR2 YYNGEE. The CDR3 DNA reads as TGTGCCAGCACCCCGGGACTAGATCCCAATGAGCAGTTCTTC. Translating it yields CASTPGLDPNEQFF.

The V and J genes are TRBV18 and TRBJ1-1, with a possible D match to TRBD1 (6 bases). Germline V gives CDR1 KGHSH, CDR2 LQKENI. This CDR3 is 16 amino acids long. V was cut by 6 bases and J by 0 bases, with 17 bases left in between. The CDR3 here is CASSLSWTVMNTEAFF. CDR3 coding DNA: TGTGCCAGCTCCCTCTCTTGGACAGTAATGAACACTGAAGCTTTCTTT.

The chain couples TRBV6-1 to TRBJ2-5; no clear D gene. Germline CDR1 and CDR2: MNHNS and SASEGT. This CDR3 comprises 13 residues. V was cut by 6 bases and J by 5 bases, with 13 bases left in between. The CDR3 bases are TGTGCCAGCAGCCAACGGGTGCGGGAGACCCAGTACTTC. This codes for CASSQRVRETQYF.

This sequence joins TRBV25-1 and TRBJ2-5; D uncertain. The CDR3 is 12 residues long. Germline V lookup: CDR1 MGHDK, CDR2 SYGVNS. V was trimmed by 6 bases and J by 4 bases, leaving 9 bases between them. In DNA, the CDR3 is TGTGCCAGCAGGGATCGAGGAGAGACCCAGTACTTC. Its translation: CASRDRGETQYF.

The chain uses TRBV5-1 and TRBJ2-1, with unresolved D. This CDR3 region has 15 residues. Germline loops: CDR1 SGHRS, CDR2 YFSETQ. V gave up 1 base and J gave up 4 bases, with 12 bases separating them. The CDR3: CASSLLGLSYNEQFF. As DNA, the CDR3 is TGCGCCAGCAGCTTGTTGGGCCTATCATACAATGAGCAGTTCTTC.

The V and J genes are TRBV9 and TRBJ1-2; no clear D. V was pared by 0 bases and J by 4 bases, with 13 bases between. The CDR3 is 15 amino acids. From germline, CDR1 is SGDLS and CDR2 YYNGEE. The CDR3, as DNA: TGTGCCAGCAGCGTAGTTGCTACAGCGGGCTATGGCTACACCTTC. Translation gives CASSVVATAGYGYTF.

This clone appeared a single time. The rearrangement links TRBV29-1 to TRBJ1-1, with D tentatively TRBD1 (6 bases). V shed 5 bases and J shed 3 bases, with 10 bases lying between them. Germline V gene sequence: CDR1 SQVTM, CDR2 ANQGSEA. This CDR3 spans 12 amino acids. CDR3 nucleotide sequence: TGCAGCGTTACAGGGACGGACACTGAAGCTTTCTTT. Translation gives CSVTGTDTEAFF. Together with reference TRBV29-1 and TRBJ1-1, the CDR3 gives the full variable domain: SAVISQKPSRDICQRGTSLTIQCQVDSQVTMMFWYRQQPGQSLTLIATANQGSEATYESGFVIDKFPISRPNLTFSTLTVSNMSPEDSSIYLCSVTGTDTEAFFGQGTRLTVV.

This clone was recorded only once. This chain uses TRBV28 with TRBJ2-1, with D possibly matching TRBD1 (5 bases). CDR1 and CDR2 from the germline V gene are MDHEN and SYDVKM. V was pared by 0 bases and J by 0 bases, with 18 bases between. CDR3 length: 19 amino acids. The CDR3 region is CASSLWGMDTQSSYNEQFF. DNA for the CDR3: TGTGCCAGCAGTTTATGGGGTATGGACACCCAGAGCTCCTACAATGAGCAGTTCTTC.

The chain is built from TRBV11-2 and TRBJ2-2; possible D gene TRBD2, 6 bases. V was clipped by 1 base and J by 6 bases, with 9 bases between them. The CDR3 totals 14 residues. Germline-derived CDR1 and CDR2 are SGHAT and FQNNGV. Written as DNA, the CDR3 is TGTGCCAGCAGCTTAGTTGGCGGGGCCGGGGAGCTGTTTTTT. Protein product: CASSLVGGAGELFF.

CDR3 loop: CATSRDPAGGPYEQYF. As DNA, the CDR3 is TGTGCCACCAGCAGAGATCCGGCGGGAGGGCCCTACGAGCAGTACTTC. The rearrangement joins TRBV15 to TRBJ2-7; the match to TRBD2 covers 9 bases. The CDR3 totals 16 residues. CDR1 and CDR2 from the germline V gene are LNHNV and YYDKDF (reference sequence). V was clipped by 0 bases and J by 2 bases; unmatched bases: 5.

In this sample, this clone turned up once. The V call is TRBV7-3, the J call TRBJ2-1; 11 bases line up with TRBD2. The V gene's germline CDR1 is SGHTA and CDR2 FQGTGA. Trimming removed 5 bases from V and 9 bases from J; junction bases left unmatched: 6. The CDR3 runs 14 residues. This CDR3 is CASSPTSGSGEQFF. The CDR3 nucleotides are TGTGCCAGCAGCCCAACTAGCGGGAGCGGTGAGCAGTTCTTC.

This sequence joins TRBV19 and TRBJ2-2, with TRBD2 as a possible D gene (5 bases). This CDR3 region has 14 residues. Looked up from germline, CDR1 is LNHDA and CDR2 is SQIVND (reference sequence). The ends were cut back, 8 bases at V and 7 bases at J, with 17 bases in the middle. This CDR3 reads CASRTGTMGGELFF. The CDR3 DNA reads as TGTGCCAGTCGAACGGGAACGATGGGCGGGGAGCTGTTTTTT.